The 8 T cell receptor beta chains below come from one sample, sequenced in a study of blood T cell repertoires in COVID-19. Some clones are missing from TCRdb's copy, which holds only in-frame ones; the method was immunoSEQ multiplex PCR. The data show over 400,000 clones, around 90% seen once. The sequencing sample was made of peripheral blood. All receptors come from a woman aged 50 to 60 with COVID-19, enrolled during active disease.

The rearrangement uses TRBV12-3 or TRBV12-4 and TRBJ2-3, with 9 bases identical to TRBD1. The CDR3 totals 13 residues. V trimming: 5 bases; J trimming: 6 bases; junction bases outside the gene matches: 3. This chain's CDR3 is CASSPGQGDTQYF. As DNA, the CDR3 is TGTGCCAGCAGTCCCGGACAGGGGGATACGCAGTATTTT.

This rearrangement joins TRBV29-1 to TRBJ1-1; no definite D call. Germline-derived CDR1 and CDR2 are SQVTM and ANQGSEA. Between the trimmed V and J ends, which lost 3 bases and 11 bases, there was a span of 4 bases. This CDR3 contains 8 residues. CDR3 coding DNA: TGCAGCGTTGACGTCGCTTTCTTT. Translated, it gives CSVDVAFF.

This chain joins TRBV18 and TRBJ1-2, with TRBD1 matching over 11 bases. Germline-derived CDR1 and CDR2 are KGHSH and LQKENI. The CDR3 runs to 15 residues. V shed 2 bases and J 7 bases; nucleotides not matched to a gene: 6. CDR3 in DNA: TGTGCCAGCTCACCAACCGGACAGGGGGCCGGTGGCTACACCTTC. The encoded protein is CASSPTGQGAGGYTF.

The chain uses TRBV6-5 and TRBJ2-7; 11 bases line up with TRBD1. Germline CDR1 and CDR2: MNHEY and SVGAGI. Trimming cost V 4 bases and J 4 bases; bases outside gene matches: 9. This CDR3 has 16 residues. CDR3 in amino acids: CASSLFSGTGGYEQYF. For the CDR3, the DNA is TGTGCCAGCAGTTTATTTTCCGGGACAGGGGGATACGAGCAGTACTTC.

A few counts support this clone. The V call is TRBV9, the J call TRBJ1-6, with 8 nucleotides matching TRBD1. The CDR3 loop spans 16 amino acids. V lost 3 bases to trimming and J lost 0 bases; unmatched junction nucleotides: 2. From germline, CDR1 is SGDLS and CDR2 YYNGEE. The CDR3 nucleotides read TGTGCCAGCAGCGACACAGGGGGCTCCTATAATTCACCCCTCCACTTT. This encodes CASSDTGGSYNSPLHF.

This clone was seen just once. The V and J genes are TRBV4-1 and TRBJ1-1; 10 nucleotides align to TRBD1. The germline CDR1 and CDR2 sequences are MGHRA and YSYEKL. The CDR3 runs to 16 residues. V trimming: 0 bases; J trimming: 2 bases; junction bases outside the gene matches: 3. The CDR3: CASSQDRDRGNTEAFF. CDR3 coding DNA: TGCGCCAGCAGCCAAGATCGGGACAGGGGCAACACTGAAGCTTTCTTT.

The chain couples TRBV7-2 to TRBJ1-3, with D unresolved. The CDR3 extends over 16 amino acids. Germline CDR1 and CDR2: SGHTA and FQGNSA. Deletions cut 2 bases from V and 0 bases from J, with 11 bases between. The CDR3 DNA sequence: TGTGCCAGCAGCTTATCTACGAAGAGCTCTGGAAACACCATATATTTT. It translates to CASSLSTKSSGNTIYF.

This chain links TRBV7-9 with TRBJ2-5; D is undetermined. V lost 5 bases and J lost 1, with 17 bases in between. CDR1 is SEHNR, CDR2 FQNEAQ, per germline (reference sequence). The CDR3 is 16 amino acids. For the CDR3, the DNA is TGTGCCAGCAGCGCTTTTTCGCCCTGGCTCCAAGAGACCCAGTACTTC. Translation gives CASSAFSPWLQETQYF. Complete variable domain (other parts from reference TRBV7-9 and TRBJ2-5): DTGVSQNPRHKITKRGQNVTFRCDPISEHNRLYWYRQTLGQGPEFLTYFQNEAQLEKSRLLSDRFSAERPKGSFSTLEIQRTEQGDSAMYLCASSAFSPWLQETQYFGPGTRLLVL.